These 6 T cell receptor beta chains came from one sample sequenced in a study of blood T cells in healthy people across ages. Next came a second PCR, run for about 7 to 11 cycles, which used a sample-barcoded 5' primer along with a J-beta primer mix. Each CDR3 protein is one row after TCRdb ran MiXCR on the 5' RACE reads. The sample holds 1,300,000 or so distinct CDR3 sequences; 59% are singletons and the top ten take approximately 7%. The sample comprised blood. These receptors were taken from a man aged 18 to 30 in good health.

This rearrangement joins TRBV6-4 to TRBJ2-1; D is unresolved. V lost 2 bases and J lost 1, with 12 bases in between. Germline V gene sequence: CDR1 MRHNA, CDR2 SNTAGT. The CDR3 has 16 amino acids. The CDR3 reads CASSDGPGLSYNEQFF. In DNA, the CDR3 is TGTGCCAGCAGTGACGGTCCGGGCTTGTCCTACAATGAGCAGTTCTTC.

This clonotype has a handful of counts. The J gene is TRBJ2-7, the V gene TRBV28, with a weak D call TRBD2 (6 bases). Trimming left V 5 bases short and J 5 bases short, with 13 bases between. Per germline, CDR1 MDHEN and CDR2 SYDVKM. This CDR3 has 13 residues. In DNA, the CDR3 is TGTGCCAGCAGTGCGGGACGGGGCGACGAGCAGTACTTC. It translates to CASSAGRGDEQYF.

This clonotype was picked up a small number of times. The rearrangement joins TRBV12-3 or TRBV12-4 to TRBJ2-6, with D possibly matching TRBD2 (6 bases). The CDR3 has 17 amino acids. The V end was cut by 0 bases, the J end by 0 bases, with 9 bases between. The CDR3 loop reads CASSLAGLSSGANVLTF. The CDR3 DNA sequence: TGTGCCAGCAGTTTAGCGGGACTGAGCTCTGGGGCCAACGTCCTGACTTTC.

This sequence joins TRBV10-3 and TRBJ2-5, with no clear D. Trimming shortened V by 7 bases and J by 1 base, and 7 bases separated the two germline ends. Per the germline V gene, CDR1 is ENHRY and CDR2 is SYGVKD. The CDR3 sequence is 12 residues long. In nucleotides, the CDR3 is TGTGCCATCACCAGGCGCCAAGAGACCCAGTACTTC. It encodes CAITRRQETQYF.

V is TRBV7-2 and J is TRBJ2-3, with D tentatively TRBD1 (5 bases). The germline V gene has CDR1 SGHTA and CDR2 FQGNSA. Trimming shortened V by 6 bases and J by 4 bases, and 5 bases separated the two germline ends. The CDR3 consists of 11 residues. DNA for the CDR3: TGTGCCAGCAGACAGGCAGATACGCAGTATTTT. Translating gives CASRQADTQYF.

The V call is TRBV4-1, the J call TRBJ2-7, with TRBD2 as a possible D gene (5 bases). Germline CDR1 MGHRA, CDR2 YSYEKL. This CDR3 contains 15 residues. The ends were cut back, 6 bases at V and 3 bases at J, with 18 bases in the middle. The CDR3 nucleotides are TGCGCCAGCAGTACCGGTCGGGGTGAGGTCTACGAGCAGTACTTC. This sequence encodes CASSTGRGEVYEQYF.